This TCR beta chain was identified during a study of blood T cell repertoires in COVID-19. Clones were sequenced by immunoSEQ multiplex PCR, and TCRdb holds only the in-frame ones, with some missing. The sample has 150,000 to 200,000 clones, almost 85% seen once; the top ten hold 6.9%. This clone was recorded only once. The germline gives CDR1 SQVTM, CDR2 ANQGSEA. This CDR3 contains 13 residues. V was shortened by 5 bases and J by 3 bases, with 8 bases between the two germline ends. Sequencing used peripheral blood. The source is a human donor with acute or convalescent COVID-19. The donor label of this sample is uncertain. The chain employs TRBV29-1 and TRBJ1-6, with D possibly matching TRBD1 (5 bases). This chain's CDR3 is CSVMGGYNSPLHF. CDR3 sequence (DNA): TGCAGCGTTATGGGGGGCTATAATTCACCCCTCCACTTT. The whole variable domain, remainder taken from reference TRBV29-1 and TRBJ1-6, is SAVISQKPSRDICQRGTSLTIQCQVDSQVTMMFWYRQQPGQSLTLIATANQGSEATYESGFVIDKFPISRPNLTFSTLTVSNMSPEDSSIYLCSVMGGYNSPLHFGNGTRLTVT.